The 20 T cell receptor beta chains presented below share a single source sample, sequenced in a study of blood T cell dynamics during melanoma immunotherapy. Time point meaning: week 3, after first cycle of checkpoint inhibitor. Immune-effector memory T cells were defined as CD3+ CD4- CD8+ CD45RA- CD45RO-high CD27- CCR7-. General study points: Immune-effector CD8+ cells best matched cell-free DNA CDR3 sequences and were most clonal.

Only in-frame clones appear in the TCRdb table, and some are missing; sequencing was by immunoSEQ multiplex PCR. This repertoire shows about 930 clones, approximately 73% found once; its top ten account for 32%. For these receptors, no antigen is known. The sample in question was CD8+ T cells from blood, obtained from a patient treated with checkpoint blockade. The source is a human donor with melanoma.

The V call is TRBV28, the J call TRBJ2-5; D not resolved. TRBJ2-7 explains the end of the DNA better; the J call may be wrong. CDR1 is MDHEN and CDR2 is SYDVKM in the germline V gene. The length of the CDR3 is 15 residues. The CDR3 loop reads CASSPRSVPSYEQYF. The CDR3 region has the DNA TGTGCCAGCAGTCCTCGGTCCGTACCCTCCTACGAGCAGTACTTC.

This clone was counted only a few times. In the same sample, other DNA sequences code for this CDR3. This sequence joins TRBV9 and TRBJ2-5; TRBD2 aligns across 10 bases. Per the germline V gene, CDR1 is SGDLS and CDR2 is YYNGEE. CDR3 length equals 15 residues. Losses at the gene ends were 1 base for V and 4 bases for J; bases not matched to a gene: 4. For the CDR3, the DNA is TGTGCCAGCAGCGTAAGCGGGAGGGCCTCAGAGACCCAGTACTTC. Encoded protein: CASSVSGRASETQYF.

The V call is TRBV7-2, the J call TRBJ2-5, with 7 bases that match TRBD2. V trimming: 2 bases; J trimming: 2 bases; junction bases outside the gene matches: 2. Germline V gene lookup returns CDR1 SGHTA and CDR2 FQGNSA. The CDR3 has 14 residues. The CDR3 DNA sequence: TGTGCCAGCAGCTTACTAGCGGATCAAGAGACCCAGTACTTC. This translates into CASSLLADQETQYF.

This clone was counted only a few times. The genes are TRBV7-8 and TRBJ1-1, with TRBD1 as a possible D gene (5 bases). Trimming shortened V by 1 base and J by 0 bases, and 12 bases separated the two germline ends. This CDR3 region has 16 residues. Germline lookup yields CDR1 SGHVS and CDR2 FQNEAQ. This chain's CDR3 is CASSLEGRGLNTEAFF. As DNA, the CDR3 is TGTGCCAGCAGCTTAGAGGGGCGGGGGTTGAACACTGAAGCTTTCTTT.

The gene calls are TRBV19 and TRBJ2-1; 7 bases line up with TRBD2. Germline trimming cut 7 bases from V and 10 bases from J; bases unmatched to any gene: 7. Germline assignment: CDR1 LNHDA and CDR2 SQIVND (reference sequence). CDR3 length equals 12 residues. The CDR3 DNA reads TGTGCCAGTACGGTAGGCGGGGGAGAGCAGTTCTTC. This encodes CASTVGGGEQFF.

In nucleotides, the CDR3 is TGTGCCAGCAGTTTAAGTGGGAATGAGCAGTTCTTC. Protein sequence: CASSLSGNEQFF. The chain recombines TRBV27 with TRBJ2-1; D call uncertain. V was cut by 2 bases and J by 7 bases, with 6 bases left in between. The CDR3 is 12 residues long. The germline gives CDR1 MNHEY, CDR2 SMNVEV (reference sequence).

The chain couples TRBV7-8 to TRBJ2-1; the D is unclear. The CDR3 extends over 15 amino acids. Germline V gene data show CDR1 as SGHVS and CDR2 as FQNEAQ. V was trimmed by 3 bases and J by 1 base, leaving 10 bases between them. The CDR3 here is CASSLSLGSYNEQFF. The CDR3 bases are TGTGCCAGCAGCTTGTCTCTCGGGTCCTACAATGAGCAGTTCTTC. Drawing the rest from reference TRBV7-8 and TRBJ2-1, the complete variable domain is GAGVSQSPRYKVAKRGQDVALRCDPISGHVSLFWYQQALGQGPEFLTYFQNEAQLDKSGLPSDRFFAERPEGSVSTLKIQRTQQEDSAVYLCASSLSLGSYNEQFFGPGTRLTVL.

The rearrangement links TRBV18 to TRBJ2-7; the D gene is possibly TRBD2 (5 bases). V was pared by 0 bases and J by 3 bases, with 12 bases between. Germline V gives CDR1 KGHSH, CDR2 LQKENI. This CDR3 is 15 amino acids long. The CDR3: CASSPPEAGSYEQYF. The DNA of the CDR3 is TGTGCCAGCTCACCACCAGAGGCGGGCAGCTACGAGCAGTACTTC.

This clone was seen only once. This rearrangement joins TRBV7-8 to TRBJ2-3; 9 bases are a match to TRBD2. Germline-derived CDR1 and CDR2 are SGHVS and FQNEAQ. This CDR3 is built from 18 residues. J lost 2 bases, V lost 1 base, and 10 bases had no gene match. CDR3: CASSLGDSGSPLTDTQYF. DNA for the CDR3: TGTGCCAGCAGCTTAGGGGATAGCGGGAGCCCCCTCACAGATACGCAGTATTTT.

The J gene is TRBJ1-4, the V gene TRBV4-3, with TRBD1 matching over 7 bases. CDR1 is LGHNA, CDR2 YSLEER, per germline. V dropped 1 base and J dropped 9; count of bases not matched to a gene: 8. The CDR3 loop spans 15 amino acids. The CDR3 reads CASSQARWDRQKLFF. CDR3 in DNA: TGCGCCAGCAGCCAAGCGCGCTGGGACAGACAAAAACTGTTTTTT.

The rearrangement joins TRBV19 to TRBJ2-2; D is uncertain. Per germline, CDR1 LNHDA and CDR2 SQIVND (reference sequence). CDR3 length equals 18 residues. Trimming shortened V by 5 bases and J by 5 bases, and 24 bases separated the two germline ends. The CDR3 DNA reads as TGTGCCAGTAGTGGTCGCCCAATGGCAAATCGACGGACCGGGGAGCTGTTTTTT. Its protein product is CASSGRPMANRRTGELFF.

The chain has TRBV5-5 and TRBJ1-5; D uncertain. V was trimmed by 1 base and J by 5 bases, leaving 10 bases between them. Germline CDR1 reads SGHKS; CDR2 reads YYEKEE (reference sequence). The CDR3 spans 14 residues. In nucleotides, the CDR3 is TGTGCCAGCAGCTTGAGCGGATCCGATCAGCCCCAGCATTTT. Translating gives CASSLSGSDQPQHF.

The chain couples TRBV11-2 to TRBJ1-2; 7 bases line up with TRBD1. CDR3 length: 16 residues. CDR1 SGHAT and CDR2 FQNNGV come from the germline V gene. Unmatched junction bases numbered 10, after V lost 6 bases and J lost 0 bases. The CDR3, as DNA: TGTGCCAGCAGTGAACGGGACAGTTACCCTAACTATGGCTACACCTTC. Its protein is CASSERDSYPNYGYTF.

As concerns this clone: This sample includes further DNA sequences coding for the same CDR3. J is TRBJ2-7 and V is TRBV6-1; D unresolved. The CDR3 is made up of 12 amino acids. V dropped 1 base and J dropped 3 bases, with 4 bases sitting between them. Germline CDR1 MNHNS, CDR2 SASEGT. The CDR3 DNA follows: TGTGCCAGCAGTGAAGACGGCTACGAGCAGTACTTC. It translates to CASSEDGYEQYF.

This clone was found once. The gene calls are TRBV29-1 and TRBJ1-2, with unresolved D. Trimming removed 6 bases at V and 2 bases at J, with 10 bases between. Germline V gene data show CDR1 as SQVTM and CDR2 as ANQGSEA. CDR3 length: 12 amino acids. The DNA of the CDR3 is TGCAGCGTCGCGGGAGGGAACTATGGCTACACCTTC. Protein sequence: CSVAGGNYGYTF.

This clone showed up just a few times. The chain recombines TRBV27 with TRBJ1-1; no clear D gene. This CDR3 has 13 amino acids. CDR1 and CDR2 from the germline V gene are MNHEY and SMNVEV (reference sequence). V was trimmed by 2 bases and J by 7 bases, leaving 11 bases between them. The CDR3 here is CASSLTVWGEAFF. DNA for the CDR3: TGTGCCAGCAGTTTAACGGTTTGGGGTGAAGCTTTCTTT.

Here the CDR3 reads CASSTRTTSYNEQFF. The CDR3 nucleotides read TGTGCCAGCAGCACACGGACAACGTCCTACAATGAGCAGTTCTTC. The gene calls are TRBV7-9 and TRBJ2-1, with D possibly matching TRBD1 (5 bases). The germline gives CDR1 SEHNR, CDR2 FQNEAQ (reference sequence). V shed 5 bases and J shed 1 base, with 12 bases lying between them. The length of the CDR3 is 15 residues.

The rearrangement joins TRBV28 to TRBJ2-7; 11 bases match TRBD2. V shed 5 bases, J shed 4 bases, and the junction held 10 bases outside the gene matches. Germline CDR1 is MDHEN and CDR2 is SYDVKM. This CDR3 region has 16 residues. CDR3 in amino acids: CASSRTTSGSLYEQYF. The CDR3 DNA is TGTGCCAGCAGTCGTACTACTAGCGGGAGTTTGTACGAGCAGTACTTC.

This clone was counted only a few times. The chain couples TRBV19 to TRBJ2-2; 9 bases map to TRBD1. CDR3 size: 17 residues. V lost 6 bases and J lost 0; bases outside the gene matches: 8. Germline assignment: CDR1 LNHDA and CDR2 SQIVND (reference sequence). CDR3 protein: CASRDRGNFANTGELFF. The CDR3 DNA reads as TGTGCCAGTAGGGACAGGGGAAATTTCGCGAACACCGGGGAGCTGTTTTTT.

This clone turned up a few times. CDR3: CASSFTSGRADEQFF. Here the CDR3 DNA reads TGTGCCAGCAGCTTCACTAGCGGGAGGGCCGATGAGCAGTTCTTC. V gene TRBV7-8 combines with J gene TRBJ2-1; 13 positions match TRBD2. The CDR3 covers 15 residues. Germline lookup yields CDR1 SGHVS and CDR2 FQNEAQ. The ends lost 3 bases at V and 8 bases at J; junction bases unmatched: 4.